A single sample is the source of the 25 T cell receptor beta chains below, sequenced in a study of blood T cell repertoires in COVID-19. The table came from immunoSEQ multiplex PCR; TCRdb's copy has only in-frame clones and leaves some out. Of around 66,000 clones in the sample, around three quarters are singletons; the top ten hold more than 9.5%. Input material: peripheral blood. Receptors originate from a human donor in a cohort sampled during active COVID-19.

The chain has TRBV18 and TRBJ2-2, with 7 positions matching TRBD2. Germline loops: CDR1 KGHSH, CDR2 LQKENI. With V trimmed by 3 bases and J by 2 bases, 9 bases remained unmatched. The CDR3 length is 17 residues. CDR3 amino acids: CASSPRDYLSNTGELFF. The CDR3 nucleotides are TGTGCCAGCTCACCTCGGGACTACCTATCTAACACCGGGGAGCTGTTTTTT. The complete variable domain, with remaining parts taken from reference TRBV18 and TRBJ2-2, reads NAGVMQNPRHLVRRRGQEARLRCSPMKGHSHVYWYRQLPEEGLKFMVYLQKENIIDESGMPKERFSAEFPKEGPSILRIQQVVRGDSAAYFCASSPRDYLSNTGELFFGEGSRLTVL.

This chain joins TRBV6-6 and TRBJ1-2, with a possible D match to TRBD1 (5 bases). CDR1 and CDR2 (germline): MNHNY, SVGAGI (reference sequence). This CDR3 has 15 amino acids. Trimming removed 0 bases at V and 7 bases at J, with 15 bases between. CDR3 DNA: TGTGCCAGCAGTTACTCGAGTAGCAGGGATGGTGGCTACACCTTC. It yields the protein CASSYSSSRDGGYTF.

V and J are TRBV12-3 or TRBV12-4 and TRBJ2-7; D is possibly TRBD2 (6 bases). The V and J ends lost 6 bases and 1 base respectively, with 10 bases between them. This CDR3 has 13 amino acids. CDR3 region: CASRGLLSYEQYF. Written as DNA, the CDR3 is TGTGCCAGCAGGGGACTTCTTTCCTACGAGCAGTACTTC.

The chain is built from TRBV23-1 and TRBJ1-5, with D maybe TRBD1 (6 bases). TRBV23-1 belongs to the ORF category, with a function that is uncertain. V was trimmed by 2 bases and J by 5 bases, leaving 13 bases between them. The CDR3 covers 15 residues. The DNA for the CDR3 is TGCGCCAGCAGTCAACCTAACAGGGCACATCAGCCCCAGCATTTT. This sequence encodes CASSQPNRAHQPQHF.

This chain uses TRBV9 with TRBJ2-6, with D maybe TRBD1 (6 bases). This CDR3 has 17 residues. Germline V gene data show CDR1 as SGDLS and CDR2 as YYNGEE. Trimming cost V 0 bases and J 4 bases, with 14 bases left between them. Here the CDR3 reads CASSVVVGADGANVLTF. The CDR3 bases are TGTGCCAGCAGCGTAGTGGTGGGGGCGGACGGGGCCAACGTCCTGACTTTC.

CDR3 bases: TGTGCCAGCAGCGCGGACTCACGAGGAAGCACTGAAGCTTTCTTT. Translation: CASSADSRGSTEAFF. The J gene is TRBJ1-1, the V gene TRBV5-4; no definite D call. The CDR3 sequence is 15 residues long. Trimming took off 4 bases at V and 4 bases at J, with 17 bases between the two ends. Looked up from germline, CDR1 is SGHNT and CDR2 is YYREEE (reference sequence).

V and J are TRBV4-3 and TRBJ2-3, with 11 bases that match TRBD2. With V trimmed by 0 bases and J by 5 bases, 7 bases remained unmatched. CDR1 is LGHNA, CDR2 YSLEER, per germline. The CDR3 has 17 residues. The CDR3 DNA is TGCGCCAGCAGCCAAGATACTAGCGGGAGTCGTATAGATACGCAGTATTTT. This sequence encodes CASSQDTSGSRIDTQYF.

This clone was counted at least ten times. V and J are TRBV7-9 and TRBJ2-7; a weak D match, TRBD2 (5 bases). Looked up from germline, CDR1 is SEHNR and CDR2 is FQNEAQ (reference sequence). V was clipped by 5 bases and J by 7 bases, with 15 bases between them. There are 13 residues in the CDR3. The CDR3 sequence: CASSDHGVREQYF. As DNA, the CDR3 is TGTGCCAGCAGCGACCACGGGGTTAGGGAGCAGTACTTC.

The rearrangement links TRBV23-1 to TRBJ2-7; TRBD1 agrees at 9 bases. TRBV23-1 is known as an ORF, though its function is uncertain. There are 17 residues in the CDR3. V shed 0 bases, J shed 3 bases, and the junction held 9 bases outside the gene matches. The CDR3 coding sequence is TGCGCCAGCAGTCAATCGAGGGGACGGGACAGGGTCTACGAGCAGTACTTC. Its translation: CASSQSRGRDRVYEQYF.

This chain joins TRBV5-1 and TRBJ1-3, with D possibly matching TRBD1 (6 bases). This CDR3 contains 16 residues. The V and J ends lost 4 bases and 0 bases respectively, with 14 bases between them. Germline CDR1 and CDR2: SGHRS and YFSETQ. Here the CDR3 reads CASSQQGVSSGNTIYF. The DNA of the CDR3 is TGCGCCAGCAGCCAACAGGGAGTAAGCTCTGGAAACACCATATATTTT. Using reference TRBV5-1 and TRBJ1-3 for the parts outside the CDR3, the full variable domain is KAGVTQTPRYLIKTRGQQVTLSCSPISGHRSVSWYQQTPGQGLQFLFEYFSETQRNKGNFPGRFSGRQFSNSRSEMNVSTLELGDSALYLCASSQQGVSSGNTIYFGEGSWLTVV.

The chain recombines TRBV18 with TRBJ1-1; D not resolved. The germline V gene encodes CDR1 KGHSH and CDR2 LQKENI. V was trimmed by 2 bases and J by 5 bases, leaving 9 bases between them. The CDR3 extends over 13 amino acids. DNA of the CDR3: TGTGCCAGCTCACCAAGGGAGGGAACTGAAGCTTTCTTT. It is translated as CASSPREGTEAFF.

The chain recombines TRBV5-1 with TRBJ2-3, with TRBD2 as a possible D gene (5 bases). Trimming took off 4 bases at V and 2 bases at J, with 8 bases between the two ends. The CDR3 is 13 residues long. Looked up from germline, CDR1 is SGHRS and CDR2 is YFSETQ. The CDR3 is CASSKGATDTQYF. Written as DNA, the CDR3 is TGCGCCAGCAGCAAGGGAGCCACAGATACGCAGTATTTT. Full variable domain (missing parts from reference TRBV5-1 and TRBJ2-3): KAGVTQTPRYLIKTRGQQVTLSCSPISGHRSVSWYQQTPGQGLQFLFEYFSETQRNKGNFPGRFSGRQFSNSRSEMNVSTLELGDSALYLCASSKGATDTQYFGPGTRLTVL.

This clone was observed a single time. This chain uses TRBV5-1 with TRBJ2-4, with D possibly matching TRBD2 (5 bases). The germline V gene encodes CDR1 SGHRS and CDR2 YFSETQ. This CDR3 is built from 15 residues. The ends were cut back, 4 bases at V and 1 base at J, with 12 bases in the middle. The CDR3 bases are TGCGCCAGCAGCCCGGTCCCGGGGGCCAAAAACATTCAGTACTTC. Translating gives CASSPVPGAKNIQYF. Full variable domain (missing parts from reference TRBV5-1 and TRBJ2-4): KAGVTQTPRYLIKTRGQQVTLSCSPISGHRSVSWYQQTPGQGLQFLFEYFSETQRNKGNFPGRFSGRQFSNSRSEMNVSTLELGDSALYLCASSPVPGAKNIQYFGAGTRLSVL.

The chain links TRBV28 to TRBJ1-2; the match to TRBD1 covers 7 bases. Unmatched junction bases numbered 13, after V lost 7 bases and J lost 2 bases. The CDR3 extends over 16 amino acids. The germline gives CDR1 MDHEN, CDR2 SYDVKM. In DNA form, the CDR3 reads TGTGCCAGCAAGGGGGACAGTAGGGTAGAGAACTATGGCTACACCTTC. Amino acids: CASKGDSRVENYGYTF.

The V call is TRBV18, the J call TRBJ1-1, with D uncertain. Trimming took off 5 bases at V and 1 base at J, with 5 bases between the two ends. Germline CDR1 is KGHSH and CDR2 is LQKENI. This CDR3 has 12 residues. CDR3: CASSWQNTEAFF. The CDR3 DNA reads as TGTGCCAGCTCATGGCAGAACACTGAAGCTTTCTTT.

The genes are TRBV6-5 and TRBJ2-7; TRBD1 aligns across 9 bases. The J segment lost 5 bases and the V segment lost 6 bases, leaving 11 bases of the junction unmatched. Germline values: CDR1 MNHEY, CDR2 SVGAGI. The CDR3 sequence is 15 residues long. CDR3 DNA: TGTGCCAGCAGAAGCCCGGGACAGGGCTCGCACGAGCAGTACTTC. Residues: CASRSPGQGSHEQYF.

The chain is built from TRBV2 and TRBJ2-7; 11 positions agree with TRBD2. This CDR3 contains 15 residues. Per the germline V gene, CDR1 is SNHLY and CDR2 is FYNNEI. Trimming removed 4 bases from V and 3 bases from J; junction bases left unmatched: 5. In DNA, the CDR3 is TGTGCCAGCAGTGCGCCTAGCGGGAGGATCTACGAGCAGTACTTC. Translation gives CASSAPSGRIYEQYF.

The gene calls are TRBV30 and TRBJ1-1; 8 nucleotides align to TRBD1. With V trimmed by 5 bases and J by 3 bases, 5 bases remained unmatched. Germline-derived CDR1 and CDR2 are GTSNPN and SVGIG (reference sequence). The CDR3 runs to 13 residues. The CDR3 sequence is CAWLGQAYTEAFF. CDR3 coding DNA: TGTGCCTGGCTGGGACAGGCTTACACTGAAGCTTTCTTT.

The chain has TRBV2 and TRBJ1-4; TRBD1 matches at 7 bases. After removal of 6 bases from V and 4 bases from J, the junction contained 8 bases not matched to a gene. Per germline, CDR1 SNHLY and CDR2 FYNNEI. The CDR3 totals 15 residues. The chain's CDR3 is CASRDDRAVNEKLFF. CDR3 in DNA: TGTGCCAGCAGAGACGACAGGGCCGTTAATGAAAAACTGTTTTTT.

The V call is TRBV5-1, the J call TRBJ2-3; 9 nucleotides line up with TRBD2. V gave up 4 bases and J gave up 4 bases; unmatched junction bases: 4. CDR3 size: 14 residues. Germline CDR1 is SGHRS and CDR2 is YFSETQ. In DNA, the CDR3 is TGCGCCAGCAGCCAAGGGACTAGCCCAGATACGCAGTATTTT. Amino acid sequence: CASSQGTSPDTQYF. Combining the CDR3 with reference TRBV5-1 and TRBJ2-3 gives the whole variable domain KAGVTQTPRYLIKTRGQQVTLSCSPISGHRSVSWYQQTPGQGLQFLFEYFSETQRNKGNFPGRFSGRQFSNSRSEMNVSTLELGDSALYLCASSQGTSPDTQYFGPGTRLTVL.

The chain employs TRBV7-9 and TRBJ2-1; 10 nucleotides agree with TRBD2. The V gene end was trimmed by 2 bases and the J gene end by 4 bases; junction bases not matched to a gene: 2. CDR1 SEHNR and CDR2 FQNEAQ come from the germline V gene (reference sequence). This CDR3 spans 15 amino acids. This chain's CDR3 is CASSLTSGDYNEQFF. Here the CDR3 DNA reads TGTGCCAGCAGCTTAACTAGCGGGGATTACAATGAGCAGTTCTTC.

CDR3 residues: CASSQQQGWDYGYTF. The CDR3 nucleotides are TGCGCCAGCAGCCAACAACAGGGGTGGGACTATGGCTACACCTTC. The chain has TRBV5-1 and TRBJ1-2; 7 nucleotides match TRBD1. In germline, CDR1 is SGHRS, CDR2 YFSETQ. J gave up 3 bases and V 4 bases, and 9 bases lay outside the gene matches. This CDR3 spans 15 amino acids.

The chain joins TRBV6-2 or TRBV6-3 to TRBJ2-1, with TRBD2 matching 11 bases. There are 16 residues in the CDR3. The junction had 2 bases not matched to a gene; V was cut back by 2 bases and J by 2 bases. In germline, CDR1 is MNHEY, CDR2 SVGEGT. DNA for the CDR3: TGTGCCAGCAGTTACCGACTAGCGGGACCCTACAATGAGCAGTTCTTC. As protein: CASSYRLAGPYNEQFF.

The gene calls are TRBV2 and TRBJ2-1, with 8 bases aligning to TRBD1. Looked up from germline, CDR1 is SNHLY and CDR2 is FYNNEI. The CDR3 length is 15 residues. The ends lost 11 bases at V and 6 bases at J; junction bases unmatched: 15. CDR3 sequence reads: CAERPKDREVNEQFF. CDR3 nucleotide sequence: TGTGCCGAGCGGCCAAAGGACAGGGAGGTCAATGAGCAGTTCTTC.

The chain joins TRBV28 to TRBJ1-4; TRBD1 is a possible D gene (5 bases). Germline CDR1 reads MDHEN; CDR2 reads SYDVKM. Trimming removed 6 bases at V and 0 bases at J, with 20 bases between. This CDR3 comprises 18 residues. In DNA form, the CDR3 reads TGTGCCAGCAGCCAGGCGGGGGGAGGGCTCACAACTAATGAAAAACTGTTTTTT. Its protein is CASSQAGGGLTTNEKLFF.